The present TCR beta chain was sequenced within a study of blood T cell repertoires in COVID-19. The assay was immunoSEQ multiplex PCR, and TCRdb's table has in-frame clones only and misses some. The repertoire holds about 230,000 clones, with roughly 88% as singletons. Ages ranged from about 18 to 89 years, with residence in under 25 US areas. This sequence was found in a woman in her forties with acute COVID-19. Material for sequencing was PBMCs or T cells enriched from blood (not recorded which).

In DNA form, the CDR3 reads TGTGCCAGCAGTCGGTTCGGACAGGGCGCGGTTGGCTACACCTTC. It is translated as CASSRFGQGAVGYTF. The V and J genes are TRBV2 and TRBJ1-2, with 8 bases fitting TRBD1. In germline, CDR1 is SNHLY, CDR2 FYNNEI. V lost 5 bases to trimming and J lost 7 bases; unmatched junction nucleotides: 12. The CDR3 has 15 residues.